This T cell receptor (beta chain) derives from a study of regulatory T cells in long-lasting Graves disease. This clonotype appeared many times. iRepertoire HTBI primers and Arm-PCR of CDR3 regions built TCR beta libraries. TCRdb redid the calling of the multiplex PCR reads with MiXCR, one entry per CDR3 protein. This table holds roughly 520,000 distinct CDR3 sequences, around 13% found once. Time point meaning: newly diagnosed GD, antithyroid drugs for less than 3 months. RNA extracted from PBMCs served as the sequencing template. Germline lookup yields CDR1 DFQATT and CDR2 SNEGSKA (reference sequence). The CDR3 runs to 16 residues. V was cut by 1 base and J by 5 bases, with 20 bases left in between. The sample also formed part of further work on T cells in Graves' hyperthyroidism and ophthalmopathy.

The sample was peripheral blood mononuclear cells (PBMCs), taken at new diagnosis, from a patient treated with antithyroid drugs. The TCR comes from a woman in her thirties with Graves disease. The V and J genes are TRBV20-1 and TRBJ2-5; D may be TRBD1 (5 bases). CDR3 DNA: TGCAGTGCTAGAGTCGGCCTTGGGGCGGCTAGGGAGACCCAGTACTTC. This translates into CSARVGLGAARETQYF.